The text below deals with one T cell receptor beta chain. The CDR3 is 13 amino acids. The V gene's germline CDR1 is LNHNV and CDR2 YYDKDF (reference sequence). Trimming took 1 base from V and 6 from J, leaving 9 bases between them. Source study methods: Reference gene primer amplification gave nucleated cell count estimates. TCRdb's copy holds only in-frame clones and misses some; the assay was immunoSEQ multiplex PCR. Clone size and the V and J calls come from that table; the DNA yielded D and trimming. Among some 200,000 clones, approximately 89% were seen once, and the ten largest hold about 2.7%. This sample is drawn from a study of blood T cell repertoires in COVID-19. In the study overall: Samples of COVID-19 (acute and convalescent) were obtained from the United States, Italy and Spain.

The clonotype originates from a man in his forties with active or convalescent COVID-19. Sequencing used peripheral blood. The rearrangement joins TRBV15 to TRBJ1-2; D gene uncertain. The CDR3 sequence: CATSRAGGNGYTF. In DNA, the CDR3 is TGTGCCACCAGCAGAGCGGGAGGAAATGGCTACACCTTC.